This TCR beta chain originates from a study of cytomegalovirus exposure and HLA in healthy donors. Study outcomes and limitations: The study had only CMV serostatus as immune exposure information. A later analysis associated 15,000 or so TCR beta sequences with HLA alleles at a 0.05 false discovery rate. An ancestry cluster, one associated with Asian ancestry, reportedly showed fewer N-insertions than the approximately 670-donor mean in a later analysis. TCR beta V- and J-gene trimming was later associated with a missense DCLRE1C variant.

A multiplex PCR was run with 60 Vbeta primers and 13 Jbeta primers. The repertoire was sequenced with immunoSEQ multiplex PCR; TCRdb's copy has only in-frame clones and lacks some. Of about 170,000 clones detected, around 80% appear once; the ten largest clones hold roughly 13%. Concerning this clone itself: Its target is unknown.

The source material was PBMCs. The receptor was derived from a woman between 45 and 60 years old in good health and CMV-seropositive.

CDR3 sequence: CASSSYPQAYEQYF. The CDR3 DNA sequence: TGCGCCAGCAGCTCTTATCCACAGGCCTACGAGCAGTACTTC. The chain uses TRBV5-1 and TRBJ2-7, with TRBD1 as a possible D gene (5 bases). The CDR3 is 14 amino acids. Germline-derived CDR1 and CDR2 are SGHRS and YFSETQ. V shed 3 bases and J shed 2 bases, with 12 bases lying between them.